This T cell receptor (beta chain) came from a study of lymphopenia after photon versus proton radiotherapy. Using immunoSEQ multiplex PCR, the repertoire was profiled, and TCRdb retains in-frame clones only, with some absent. This table has tens of thousands of clones, over 90% appearing once. General study results and limits: Under photons, naive T cells and diversity fell while effector/memory populations rose. Oligoclonal CD8+ Temra expansion after nadir drove photon patients' diversity drop.

Regarding this clone: Its antigen is as yet unknown.

The sequencing used peripheral blood, collected from a patient treated with proton-based radiotherapy. This sequence originates from a woman between 65 and 79 years old with pancreatic cancer. Some clones in this sample may be carry-over from other donors' samples.

CDR3 sequence (DNA): TGTGCCAGCAGCTTACCCTGGAGCTCGGTATATGAGCAGTTCTTC. It translates to CASSLPWSSVYEQFF. This sequence joins TRBV11-1 and TRBJ2-1; D not certain. Trimming stripped 2 bases from V and 8 bases from J, with 16 bases between. The CDR3 consists of 15 residues. Looked up from germline, CDR1 is SGHAT and CDR2 is FQDESV (reference sequence).